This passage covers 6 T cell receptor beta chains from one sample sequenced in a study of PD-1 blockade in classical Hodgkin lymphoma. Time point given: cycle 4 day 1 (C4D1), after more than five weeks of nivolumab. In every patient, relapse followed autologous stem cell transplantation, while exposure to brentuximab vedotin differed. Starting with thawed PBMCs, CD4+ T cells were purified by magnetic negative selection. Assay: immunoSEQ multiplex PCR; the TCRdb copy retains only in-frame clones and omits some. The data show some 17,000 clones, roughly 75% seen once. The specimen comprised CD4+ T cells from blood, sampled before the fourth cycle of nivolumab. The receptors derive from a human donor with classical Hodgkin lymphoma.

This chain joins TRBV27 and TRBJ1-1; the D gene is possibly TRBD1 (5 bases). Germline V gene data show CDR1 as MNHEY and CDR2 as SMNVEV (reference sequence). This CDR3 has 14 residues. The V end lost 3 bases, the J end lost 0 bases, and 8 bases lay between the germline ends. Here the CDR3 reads CASSFGGLNTEAFF. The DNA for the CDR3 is TGTGCCAGCAGTTTCGGGGGACTGAACACTGAAGCTTTCTTT.

The CDR3 DNA reads TGTGCCAGCATTTCTATCCGGGAGGGTACTAATGAGCAGTTCTTC. This encodes CASISIREGTNEQFF. This rearrangement joins TRBV6-6 to TRBJ2-1; 8 positions match TRBD2. The CDR3 consists of 15 residues. Trimming cost V 7 bases and J 7 bases; bases outside gene matches: 12. The germline gives CDR1 MNHNY, CDR2 SVGAGI (reference sequence).

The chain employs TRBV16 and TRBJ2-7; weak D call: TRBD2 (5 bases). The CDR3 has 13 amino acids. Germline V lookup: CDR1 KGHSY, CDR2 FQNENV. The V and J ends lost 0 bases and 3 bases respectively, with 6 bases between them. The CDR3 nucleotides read TGTGCCAGCAGCCAATCGGGAGTCTACGAGCAGTACGTC. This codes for CASSQSGVYEQYV.

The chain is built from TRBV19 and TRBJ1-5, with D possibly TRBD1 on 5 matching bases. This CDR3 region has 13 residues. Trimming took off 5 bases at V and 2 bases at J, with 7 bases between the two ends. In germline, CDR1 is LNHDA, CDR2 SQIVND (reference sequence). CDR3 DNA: TGTGCCAGTAGTTCACAGGGCAATCAGCCCCAGCATTTT. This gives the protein CASSSQGNQPQHF.

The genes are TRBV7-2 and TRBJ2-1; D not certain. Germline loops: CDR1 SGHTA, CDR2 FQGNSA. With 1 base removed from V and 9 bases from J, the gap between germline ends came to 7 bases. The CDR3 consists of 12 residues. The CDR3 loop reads CASSLVPPEQFF. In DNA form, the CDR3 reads TGTGCCAGCAGCTTAGTCCCCCCTGAGCAGTTCTTC.

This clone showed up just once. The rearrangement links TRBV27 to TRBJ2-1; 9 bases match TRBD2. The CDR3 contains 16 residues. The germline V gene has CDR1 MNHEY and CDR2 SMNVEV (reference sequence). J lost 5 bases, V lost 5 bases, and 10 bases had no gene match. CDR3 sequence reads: CASSPRPGLADNEQFF. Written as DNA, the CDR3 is TGTGCCAGCAGTCCACGCCCGGGACTAGCCGACAATGAGCAGTTCTTC.